These 11 T cell receptor beta chains were sequenced from one sample in a study of cytomegalovirus exposure and HLA in healthy donors. PCR was performed using 60 Vbeta and 13 Jbeta primers. TCRdb's copy holds only in-frame clones and misses some; the assay was immunoSEQ multiplex PCR. In the table there are under 70,000 clones, around three quarters of which are singletons. Sequencing was performed on PBMCs. These receptor sequences come from a woman aged 55 to 70 in good health and CMV-seropositive.

The chain links TRBV7-8 to TRBJ1-2, with D possibly matching TRBD1 (5 bases). Germline values: CDR1 SGHVS, CDR2 FQNEAQ. The V end was cut by 5 bases, the J end by 0 bases, with 13 bases between. The CDR3 is 15 amino acids. CDR3 nucleotide sequence: TGTGCCAGCAGCCTTACAGGATCTACTAACTATGGCTACACCTTC. Its translation: CASSLTGSTNYGYTF.

The V call is TRBV9, the J call TRBJ1-6, with TRBD1 identical over 7 bases. This CDR3 spans 15 amino acids. CDR1 is SGDLS and CDR2 is YYNGEE in the germline V gene. V lost 3 bases, J lost 4 bases, and 4 bases stayed unmatched. The CDR3 here is CASSAEGQYNSPLHF. The CDR3 nucleotides are TGTGCCAGCAGCGCCGAGGGACAGTATAATTCACCCCTCCACTTT.

The chain combines TRBV2 with TRBJ1-2; 8 nucleotides agree with TRBD1. V lost 4 bases and J lost 4; bases outside the gene matches: 5. This CDR3 contains 14 residues. Per the germline V gene, CDR1 is SNHLY and CDR2 is FYNNEI. The CDR3 is CASSGGGQGYGYTF. The CDR3 DNA is TGTGCCAGCAGTGGTGGCGGACAGGGCTATGGCTACACCTTC.

The rearrangement links TRBV7-2 to TRBJ1-1; 7 bases line up with TRBD1. CDR1 and CDR2 from the germline V gene are SGHTA and FQGNSA. The CDR3 is 16 amino acids. Trimming took 4 bases from V and 11 from J; bases not matched to a gene: 19. The CDR3 nucleotides are TGTGCCAGCAGCTCCATAGGGGGCCCGGATCTCGGCGGGGCTTTCTTT. Amino acids: CASSSIGGPDLGGAFF.

V and J are TRBV18 and TRBJ1-1; D possibly corresponds to TRBD1 (6 bases). The CDR3 runs to 13 residues. Trimming pared 6 bases from V and 5 bases from J, leaving 13 bases between. The germline V gene encodes CDR1 KGHSH and CDR2 LQKENI. The CDR3 spells CASSGEQGTEAFF. The CDR3 DNA follows: TGTGCCAGCTCTGGGGAACAGGGAACTGAAGCTTTCTTT.

The chain couples TRBV18 to TRBJ1-3; 10 bases match TRBD1. V gave up 3 bases and J gave up 1 base; unmatched junction bases: 6. Germline CDR1 is KGHSH and CDR2 is LQKENI. The length of the CDR3 is 17 residues. The CDR3 protein is CASSPTLGQGSGNTIYF. The CDR3 DNA is TGTGCCAGCTCACCTACGCTGGGACAGGGGTCTGGAAACACCATATATTTT.

The table lists this clone with a count of one. The chain uses TRBV9 and TRBJ2-7; no definite D call. V shed 3 bases and J shed 2 bases, with 9 bases lying between them. Germline V gives CDR1 SGDLS, CDR2 YYNGEE. This CDR3 has 13 residues. The chain's CDR3 is CASSESETYEQYF. Written as DNA, the CDR3 is TGTGCCAGCAGCGAGAGTGAAACCTACGAGCAGTACTTC.

The chain joins TRBV4-2 to TRBJ1-1, with 7 bases aligning to TRBD1. The CDR3 extends over 15 amino acids. Germline trimming cut 5 bases from V and 4 bases from J; bases unmatched to any gene: 10. Germline V gives CDR1 LGHNA, CDR2 YNFKEQ. The CDR3 reads CASSLLWDSGTEAFF. The CDR3 bases are TGTGCCAGCAGCTTACTTTGGGACAGCGGCACTGAAGCTTTCTTT.

This chain joins TRBV9 and TRBJ1-2; TRBD1 might be the D (6 bases). Trimming cost V 4 bases and J 3 bases, with 16 bases left between them. Germline CDR1 reads SGDLS; CDR2 reads YYNGEE. This CDR3 has 15 residues. CDR3 sequence reads: CASSPGHPEDYGYTF. Here the CDR3 DNA reads TGTGCCAGCAGCCCGGGACACCCTGAGGACTATGGCTACACCTTC.

This chain uses TRBV9 with TRBJ1-1; D not certain. V dropped 5 bases and J dropped 1 base, with 12 bases sitting between them. Per germline, CDR1 SGDLS and CDR2 YYNGEE. The CDR3 extends over 14 amino acids. CDR3 coding DNA: TGTGCCAGCAGGAGGACGGCGGGGAACACTGAAGCTTTCTTT. Translating it yields CASRRTAGNTEAFF.

The chain uses TRBV2 and TRBJ2-5; TRBD1 is a possible D gene (6 bases). The assigned J gene may be wrong: the sequence end matches TRBJ2-7 better. The CDR3 contains 15 residues. The germline V gene encodes CDR1 SNHLY and CDR2 FYNNEI. The CDR3 loop reads CASSEVLGASYEQYF. CDR3 DNA: TGTGCCAGCAGTGAAGTTTTGGGGGCTTCCTACGAGCAGTACTTC.